The entry that follows covers one TCR beta chain sequence. Its antigen is unknown. These data come from a study of shared clonotypes between healthy human individuals. Across the study: Three plates each covered CD4 naive and memory; CD8 naive two, CD8 memory one.

General study results and limits: The donor pool, a small one, limited the genetic and exposure-history diversity represented.

Profiled with immunoSEQ multiplex PCR; TCRdb holds only in-frame clones, not every one. The table has roughly 1,500,000 clones, approximately 98.5% seen once. Sequenced input: naive CD4+ T cells sorted from blood. Subset: CD45RA+ positively selected. The source of this sequence is a man aged 30-40 years in good health.

CDR3 sequence: CASKQWSSGRSDTQYF. The CDR3 DNA reads as TGTGCCAGCAAACAGTGGTCTAGCGGGAGATCGGATACGCAGTATTTT. V is TRBV28 and J is TRBJ2-3, with 10 bases fitting TRBD2. The germline CDR1 and CDR2 sequences are MDHEN and SYDVKM. The CDR3 consists of 16 residues. The junction had 13 bases not matched to a gene; V was cut back by 7 bases and J by 6 bases.